Each of the 10 T cell receptor beta chains below was sequenced from the same sample in a study of blood T cell repertoires in COVID-19. Some clones are missing from TCRdb's copy, which holds only in-frame ones; the method was immunoSEQ multiplex PCR. Of roughly 57,000 clones in the sample, around 79% are singletons; the top ten hold around 43%. Sequencing was performed on peripheral blood. The origin of the receptors is a man between 65 and 85 years old with active or convalescent COVID-19.

The chain is built from TRBV6-5 and TRBJ1-1; D gene uncertain. Germline V gene data show CDR1 as MNHEY and CDR2 as SVGAGI. The CDR3 loop spans 13 amino acids. Trimming left V 7 bases short and J 2 bases short, with 11 bases between. The CDR3 DNA reads TGTGCCAGCATTATTAGCAGAAACACTGAAGCTTTCTTT. Translated, it gives CASIISRNTEAFF.

V usage is TRBV15 and J usage is TRBJ1-2; no definite D call. Trimming shortened V by 0 bases and J by 0 bases, and 11 bases separated the two germline ends. The CDR3 sequence is 16 residues long. Germline-derived CDR1 and CDR2 are LNHNV and YYDKDF (reference sequence). The CDR3 region has the DNA TGTGCCACCAGCAGAGATCTAGGCATTACTAACTATGGCTACACCTTC. Its protein product is CATSRDLGITNYGYTF. Full variable domain (outside the CDR3, taken from reference TRBV15 and TRBJ1-2): DAMVIQNPRYQVTQFGKPVTLSCSQTLNHNVMYWYQQKSSQAPKLLFHYYDKDFNNEADTPDNFQSRRPNTSFCFLDIRSPGLGDTAMYLCATSRDLGITNYGYTFGSGTRLTVV.

This clone has only a few counts. V usage is TRBV3-1 (or the pseudogene TRBV3-2) and J usage is TRBJ2-5; 10 bases map to TRBD1. Trimming removed 6 bases from V and 5 bases from J; junction bases left unmatched: 3. CDR1 and CDR2 (germline): LGHDT, YNNKEL (reference sequence). There are 13 residues in the CDR3. The chain's CDR3 is CASRTGGRETQYF. For the CDR3, the DNA is TGTGCCAGCAGGACAGGGGGCCGGGAGACCCAGTACTTC.

The V call is TRBV10-3, the J call TRBJ1-2; maybe TRBD1 (6 bases). The germline V gene has CDR1 ENHRY and CDR2 SYGVKD. The germline V and J ends were trimmed by 2 bases and 4 bases, with 11 bases remaining between them. The length of the CDR3 is 14 residues. CDR3 in amino acids: CAISETGFGYGYTF. The CDR3 DNA reads as TGTGCCATCAGTGAGACAGGGTTCGGCTATGGCTACACCTTC.

V and J are TRBV27 and TRBJ2-3, with 11 bases aligning to TRBD2. CDR1 and CDR2 (germline): MNHEY, SMNVEV (reference sequence). J was trimmed by 5 bases and V by 2 bases; bases with no gene match: 6. This CDR3 comprises 16 residues. As DNA, the CDR3 is TGTGCCAGCAGTTTAGGGCTAGCGGGAGGTATAGATACGCAGTATTTT. Its translation is CASSLGLAGGIDTQYF.

The table lists this clone with a few counts. The rearrangement joins TRBV9 to TRBJ2-3, with D perhaps TRBD2 (6 bases). From germline, CDR1 is SGDLS and CDR2 YYNGEE. The CDR3 is made up of 16 amino acids. Trimming cost V 3 bases and J 0 bases, with 14 bases left between them. The DNA of the CDR3 is TGTGCCAGCAGCGCACTAGCTTCACCTAGCACAGATACGCAGTATTTT. Encoded protein: CASSALASPSTDTQYF.

Remarks on this clone: An end of the junction differs from the germline gene, which may be a read error. The V gene is TRBV7-9, the J gene TRBJ1-3; 8 positions match TRBD1. The CDR3 sequence is 15 residues long. Per the germline V gene, CDR1 is SEHNR and CDR2 is FQNEAQ (reference sequence). CDR3 loop: CASSSDRGSGNTIYF. CDR3 DNA: TGTGCCAGCAGCTCCGACAGGGGCTCTGGGAACACCATATATTTT.

The chain employs TRBV9 and TRBJ2-2, with D maybe TRBD2 (5 bases). With 1 base removed from V and 2 bases from J, the gap between germline ends came to 9 bases. In germline, CDR1 is SGDLS, CDR2 YYNGEE. The CDR3 covers 15 residues. CDR3 DNA: TGTGCCAGCAGCGTACGAGCGGTTAACACCGGGGAGCTGTTTTTT. It translates to CASSVRAVNTGELFF.

This chain links TRBV3-1 (or the pseudogene TRBV3-2) with TRBJ1-3, with no clear D. CDR1 LGHDT and CDR2 YNNKEL come from the germline V gene (reference sequence). The CDR3 covers 14 residues. V lost 2 bases, J lost 3 bases, and 8 bases lay in between. The CDR3 nucleotides are TGTGCCAGCAGCCAACCTCCCCTTGGAAACACCATATATTTT. Protein sequence: CASSQPPLGNTIYF.

The chain employs TRBV15 and TRBJ2-1; TRBD2 matches at 8 bases. Germline V gene data show CDR1 as LNHNV and CDR2 as YYDKDF (reference sequence). The CDR3 runs to 15 residues. V shed 1 base, J shed 5 bases, and the junction held 4 bases outside the gene matches. The CDR3, as DNA: TGTGCCACCAGCAGAGCCCAGCGGGAGAACAATGAGCAGTTCTTC. This translates into CATSRAQRENNEQFF.